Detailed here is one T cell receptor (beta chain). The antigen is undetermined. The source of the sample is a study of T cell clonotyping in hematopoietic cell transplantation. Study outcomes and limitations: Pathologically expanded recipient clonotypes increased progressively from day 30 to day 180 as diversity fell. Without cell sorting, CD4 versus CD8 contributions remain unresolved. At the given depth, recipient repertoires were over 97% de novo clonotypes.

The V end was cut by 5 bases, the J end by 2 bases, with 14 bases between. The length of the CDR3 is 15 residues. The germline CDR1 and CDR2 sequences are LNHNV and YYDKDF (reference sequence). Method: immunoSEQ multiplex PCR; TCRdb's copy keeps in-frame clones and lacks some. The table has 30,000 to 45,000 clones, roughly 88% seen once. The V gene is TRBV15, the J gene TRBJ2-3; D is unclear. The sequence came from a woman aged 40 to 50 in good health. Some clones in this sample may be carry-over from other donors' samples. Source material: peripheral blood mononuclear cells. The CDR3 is CATSPLVGNTDTQYF. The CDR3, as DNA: TGTGCCACCAGCCCCTTGGTGGGAAACACAGATACGCAGTATTTT.